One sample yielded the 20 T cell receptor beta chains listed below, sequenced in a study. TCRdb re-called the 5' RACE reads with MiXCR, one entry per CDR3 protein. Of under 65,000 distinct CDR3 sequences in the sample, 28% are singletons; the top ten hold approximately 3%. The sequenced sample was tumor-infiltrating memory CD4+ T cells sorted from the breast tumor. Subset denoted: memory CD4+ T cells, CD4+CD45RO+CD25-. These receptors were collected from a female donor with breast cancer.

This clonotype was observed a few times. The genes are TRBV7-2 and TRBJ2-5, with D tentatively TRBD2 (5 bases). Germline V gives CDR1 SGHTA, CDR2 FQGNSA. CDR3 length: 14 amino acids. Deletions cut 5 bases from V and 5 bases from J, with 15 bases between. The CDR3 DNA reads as TGTGCCAGCAGCCGGACTCTAGCCGGCGAGACCCAGTACTTC. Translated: CASSRTLAGETQYF.

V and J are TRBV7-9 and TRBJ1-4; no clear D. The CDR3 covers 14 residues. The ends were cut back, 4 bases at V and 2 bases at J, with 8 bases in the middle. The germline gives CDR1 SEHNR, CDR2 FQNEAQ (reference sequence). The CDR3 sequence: CASSSTNTNEKLFF. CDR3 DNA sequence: TGTGCCAGCAGCTCGACCAACACTAATGAAAAACTGTTTTTT.

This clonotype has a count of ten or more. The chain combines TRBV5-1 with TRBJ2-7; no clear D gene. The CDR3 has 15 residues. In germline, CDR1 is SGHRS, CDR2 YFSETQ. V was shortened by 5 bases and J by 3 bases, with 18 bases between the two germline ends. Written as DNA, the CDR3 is TGCGCCAGCAGAATCTTGACGGACCCCCGCTACGAGCAGTACTTC. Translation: CASRILTDPRYEQYF.

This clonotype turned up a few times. CDR3 bases: TGTGCCAGCAGCTTTAGCCCCCGGGACACTGAAGCTTTCTTT. It specifies CASSFSPRDTEAFF. The V call is TRBV7-3, the J call TRBJ1-1; no firm D call. Deletions cut 3 bases from V and 3 bases from J, with 11 bases between. Germline V CDR1 and CDR2: SGHTA, FQGTGA. The length of the CDR3 is 14 residues.

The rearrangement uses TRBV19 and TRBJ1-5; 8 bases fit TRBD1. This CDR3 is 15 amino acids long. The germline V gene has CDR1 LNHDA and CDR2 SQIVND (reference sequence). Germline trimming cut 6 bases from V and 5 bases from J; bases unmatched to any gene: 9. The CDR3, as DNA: TGTGCCAGTAGGCTGACAGGGGACGGGTATCAGCCCCAGCATTTT. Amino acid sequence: CASRLTGDGYQPQHF.

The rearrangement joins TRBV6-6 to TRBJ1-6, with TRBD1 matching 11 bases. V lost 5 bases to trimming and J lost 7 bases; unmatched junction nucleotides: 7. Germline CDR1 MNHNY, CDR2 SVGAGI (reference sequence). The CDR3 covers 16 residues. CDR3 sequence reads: CASSPGTGGGNSPLHF. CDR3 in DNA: TGTGCCAGCAGTCCAGGGACAGGGGGGGGGAATTCACCCCTCCACTTT.

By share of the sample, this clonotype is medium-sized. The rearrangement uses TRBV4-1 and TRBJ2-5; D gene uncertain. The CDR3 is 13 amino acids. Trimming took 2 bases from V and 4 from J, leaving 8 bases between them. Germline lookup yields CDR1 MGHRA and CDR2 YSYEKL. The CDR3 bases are TGCGCCAGCAGCCAAACCCTGGGAGAGACCCAGTACTTC. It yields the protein CASSQTLGETQYF.

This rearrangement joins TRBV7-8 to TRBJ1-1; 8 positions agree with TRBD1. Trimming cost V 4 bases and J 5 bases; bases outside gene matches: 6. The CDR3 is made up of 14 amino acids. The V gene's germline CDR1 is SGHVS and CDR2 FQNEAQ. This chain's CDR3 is CASSSRTGWTEAFF. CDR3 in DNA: TGTGCCAGCAGCTCACGGACAGGGTGGACTGAAGCTTTCTTT.

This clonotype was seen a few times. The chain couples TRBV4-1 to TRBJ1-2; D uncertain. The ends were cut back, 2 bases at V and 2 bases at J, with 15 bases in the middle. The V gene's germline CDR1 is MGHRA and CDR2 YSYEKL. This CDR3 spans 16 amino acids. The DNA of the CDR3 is TGCGCCAGCAGCCAACGCCTCCGTCAGGTAAACTATGGCTACACCTTC. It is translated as CASSQRLRQVNYGYTF.

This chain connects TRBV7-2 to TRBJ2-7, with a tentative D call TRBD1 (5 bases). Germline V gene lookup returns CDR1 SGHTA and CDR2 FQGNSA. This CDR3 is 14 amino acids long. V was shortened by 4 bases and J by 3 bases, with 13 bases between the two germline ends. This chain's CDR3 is CASSSSARDYEQYF. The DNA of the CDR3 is TGTGCCAGCAGCTCCTCGGCCAGGGACTACGAGCAGTACTTC.

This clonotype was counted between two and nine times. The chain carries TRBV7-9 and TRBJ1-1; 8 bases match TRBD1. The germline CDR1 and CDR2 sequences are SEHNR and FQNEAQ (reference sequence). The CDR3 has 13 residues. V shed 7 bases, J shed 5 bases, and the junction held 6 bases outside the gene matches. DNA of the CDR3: TGTGCCAGCATCCGGACAGGGAGGACTGAAGCTTTCTTT. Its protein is CASIRTGRTEAFF.

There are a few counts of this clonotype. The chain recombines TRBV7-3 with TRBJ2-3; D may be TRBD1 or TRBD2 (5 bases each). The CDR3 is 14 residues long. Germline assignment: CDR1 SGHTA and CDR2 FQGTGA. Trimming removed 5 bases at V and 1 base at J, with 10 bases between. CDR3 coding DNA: TGTGCCAGCAGCGGGGGATTTGGCACAGATACGCAGTATTTT. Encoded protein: CASSGGFGTDTQYF.

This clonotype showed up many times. CDR3: CASSLGQKGGYTF. DNA for the CDR3: TGTGCCAGCAGCCTCGGACAAAAAGGAGGCTACACCTTC. The J gene is TRBJ1-2, the V gene TRBV6-2 or TRBV6-3; the D gene is possibly TRBD1 (5 bases). V was clipped by 6 bases and J by 8 bases, with 16 bases between them. The CDR3 sequence is 13 residues long. The germline gives CDR1 MNHEY, CDR2 SVGEGT.

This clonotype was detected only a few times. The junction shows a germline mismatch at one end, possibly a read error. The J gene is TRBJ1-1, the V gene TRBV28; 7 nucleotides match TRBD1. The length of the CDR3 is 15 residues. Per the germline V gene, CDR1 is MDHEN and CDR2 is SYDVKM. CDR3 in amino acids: CASTLGGLAGTEAFF. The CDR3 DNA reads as TGTGCCAGCACTTTAGGGGGCCTGGCGGGCACTGAAGCTTTCTTT.

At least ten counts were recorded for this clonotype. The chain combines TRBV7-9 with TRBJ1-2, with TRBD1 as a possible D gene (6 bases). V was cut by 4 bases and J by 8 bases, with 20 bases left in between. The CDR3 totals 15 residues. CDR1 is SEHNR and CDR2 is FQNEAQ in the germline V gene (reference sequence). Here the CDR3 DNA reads TGTGCCAGCAGCTCCGGGACACCCCCCATTGGGGGCTACACCTTC. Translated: CASSSGTPPIGGYTF.

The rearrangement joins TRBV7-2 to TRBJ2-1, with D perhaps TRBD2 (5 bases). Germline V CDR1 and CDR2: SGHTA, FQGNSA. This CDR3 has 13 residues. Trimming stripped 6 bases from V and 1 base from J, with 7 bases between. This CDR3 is CASRLESYNEQFF. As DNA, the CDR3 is TGTGCCAGCAGACTAGAGTCCTACAATGAGCAGTTCTTC.

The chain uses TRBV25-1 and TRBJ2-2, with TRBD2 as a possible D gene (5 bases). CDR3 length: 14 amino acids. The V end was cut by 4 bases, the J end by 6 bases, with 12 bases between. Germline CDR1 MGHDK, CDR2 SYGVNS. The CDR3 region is CASSGSAGAGELFF. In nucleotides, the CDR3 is TGTGCCAGCAGTGGCTCCGCCGGGGCCGGGGAGCTGTTTTTT.

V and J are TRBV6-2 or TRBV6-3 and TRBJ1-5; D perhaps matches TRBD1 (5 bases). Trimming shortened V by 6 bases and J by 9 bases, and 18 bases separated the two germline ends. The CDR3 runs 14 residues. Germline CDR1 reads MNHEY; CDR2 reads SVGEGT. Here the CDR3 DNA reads TGTGCCAGCAGCCCGGGAGGGGTACTGCGGCCCCAGCATTTT. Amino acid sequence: CASSPGGVLRPQHF.

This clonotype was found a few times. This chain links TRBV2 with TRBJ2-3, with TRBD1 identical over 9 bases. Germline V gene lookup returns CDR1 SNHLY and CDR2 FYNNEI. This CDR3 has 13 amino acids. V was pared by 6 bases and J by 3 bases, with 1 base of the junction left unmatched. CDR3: CASRTGGTDTQYF. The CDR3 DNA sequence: TGTGCCAGCAGGACAGGGGGGACAGATACGCAGTATTTT.

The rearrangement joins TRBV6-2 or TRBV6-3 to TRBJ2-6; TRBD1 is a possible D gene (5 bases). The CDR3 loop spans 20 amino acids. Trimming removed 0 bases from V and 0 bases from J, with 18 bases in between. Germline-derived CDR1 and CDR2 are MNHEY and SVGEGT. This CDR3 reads CASSYSPVGQGGSGANVLTF. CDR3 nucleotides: TGTGCCAGCAGTTACTCTCCCGTTGGTCAGGGCGGCTCTGGGGCCAACGTCCTGACTTTC.